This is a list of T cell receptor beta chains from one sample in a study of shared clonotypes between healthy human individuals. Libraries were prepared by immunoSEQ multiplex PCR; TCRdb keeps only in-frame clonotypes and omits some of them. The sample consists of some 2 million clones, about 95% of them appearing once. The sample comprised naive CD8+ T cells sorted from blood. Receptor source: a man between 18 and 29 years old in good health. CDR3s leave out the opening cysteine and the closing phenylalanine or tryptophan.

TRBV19,ASNQGYNEQF
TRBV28,ASSFPREPYNEQF
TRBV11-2,ASSRGSEGPSYNEQF
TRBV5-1,ASTDLAGDSYEQY
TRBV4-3,ASSQDIGLEVTYEQY
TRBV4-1,ASSQDQHGTYEQY
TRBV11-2,ASRLGTEQF
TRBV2,AGGQTSGALSSTDTQY
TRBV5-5,ASSLGASTGRETQY
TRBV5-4,ASSLALTGALSYNEQF
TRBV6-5,ASSYVGGSETQY
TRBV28,ASSLSVDLSSYEQY
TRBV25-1,ASSVTEHEETQY
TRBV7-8,ASSLEIDNEQF
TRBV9,ASSTGGYNTGELF
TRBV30,AWSGFGEGWLN
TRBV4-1,ASSQVDSGNQPQH
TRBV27,ASSTTSASYNEQF
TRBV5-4,ASSPGTGSNYGYT
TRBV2,ASAADRNTEAF
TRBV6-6,ASSPPEVVSEQY
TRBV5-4,ASSLRGDRGGGQETQY
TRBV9,ASSGWDGDNEQF
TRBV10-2,ASRGLNTGELF
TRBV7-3,ASSSGQTEPVLETQY
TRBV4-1,ASSLEPGLNTEAF
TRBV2,ASTLGQGYNEQF
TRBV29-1,SVEVTGEKLF
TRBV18,ASSPLREEGYEQY
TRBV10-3,AISAATSGSAGELF
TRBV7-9,ASSAPGQPSGNTIY
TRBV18,ASSENRGLNTEAF
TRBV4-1,ASSQDLGLLNYGYT
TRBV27,ASSSGLAGGGTYEQY
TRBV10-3,AISEERGDYGETQY
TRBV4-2,ASSLGQGAEAF
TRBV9,ASSGAGSNTQY
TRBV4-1,ASSQVPFGYEQY
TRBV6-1,ASSDWGSYEQY
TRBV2,ASRAGQDHANEKLF